Below, 18 T cell receptor beta chains from the same sample are listed, as sequenced in a study of T cells in tuberculosis. Profiled with immunoSEQ multiplex PCR; TCRdb holds only in-frame clones, not every one. The table records around 33,000 clones, 92% of them present only once. Time point described: new active TB diagnosis, blood taken before or within 7 days of starting treatment. Sequenced here: PBMCs, sampled at tuberculosis diagnosis. The receptors come from an adult with tuberculosis. Some clones in this sample may be carry-over from other donors' samples.

The chain joins TRBV21-1 to TRBJ1-1; the tabulated D call, TRBD1, remains unverified against the DNA. TRBV21-1 is an annotated pseudogene. The CDR3 is 16 amino acids. CDR3 residues: CASKMTGEGLNTEAFF. The CDR3 DNA reads as TGTGCCAGCAAGATGACAGGGGAGGGATTGAACACTGAAGCTTTCTTT.

This clone is a singleton in its sample. The V call is TRBV7-8, the J call TRBJ2-7, with 10 bases identical to TRBD1. The CDR3 is 13 amino acids. V dropped 3 bases and J dropped 5; count of bases not matched to a gene: 1. Germline loops: CDR1 SGHVS, CDR2 FQNEAQ. Here the CDR3 DNA reads TGTGCCAGCAGCTTCGGGACAGGGGACGAGCAGTACTTC. Protein sequence: CASSFGTGDEQYF.

This chain uses TRBV5-1 with TRBJ1-6, with D possibly matching TRBD1 (6 bases). The germline V gene has CDR1 SGHRS and CDR2 YFSETQ. This CDR3 region has 15 residues. Trimming stripped 7 bases from V and 4 bases from J, with 15 bases between. DNA of the CDR3: TGCGCCAGCTCTACAGAAACAGGGTATAATTCACCCCTCCACTTT. It translates to CASSTETGYNSPLHF.

This chain links TRBV4-1 with TRBJ2-7; tentatively, D is TRBD1 (5 bases). This CDR3 comprises 14 residues. V was pared by 2 bases and J by 4 bases, with 12 bases between. The V gene's germline CDR1 is MGHRA and CDR2 YSYEKL. The CDR3 is CASSQIPTGYEQYF. The CDR3 DNA sequence: TGCGCCAGCAGCCAAATCCCAACAGGATACGAGCAGTACTTC.

The V call is TRBV10-3, the J call TRBJ2-3; 9 bases fit TRBD1. Germline values: CDR1 ENHRY, CDR2 SYGVKD. V was clipped by 6 bases and J by 4 bases; unmatched bases: 8. The CDR3 is made up of 15 amino acids. The CDR3 nucleotides read TGTGCCATCAGCGTCGGGGACAGGGTGCCAGATACGCAGTATTTT. Translated: CAISVGDRVPDTQYF.

The gene calls are TRBV4-1 and TRBJ2-2; 10 nucleotides match TRBD2. Unmatched junction bases numbered 8, after V lost 0 bases and J lost 1 base. There are 19 residues in the CDR3. Germline lookup yields CDR1 MGHRA and CDR2 YSYEKL. The CDR3 here is CASSQEQWASGGNTGELFF. The CDR3 nucleotides read TGCGCCAGCAGCCAAGAACAGTGGGCTAGCGGGGGGAACACCGGGGAGCTGTTTTTT.

The chain has TRBV5-4 and TRBJ2-1, with D maybe TRBD1 (8 bases). V lost 0 bases, J lost 7 bases, and 20 bases lay in between. This CDR3 is built from 17 residues. CDR1 is SGHNT and CDR2 is YYREEE in the germline V gene (reference sequence). CDR3 in amino acids: CASSLETWTGRGNEQFF. CDR3 DNA sequence: TGTGCCAGCAGCTTGGAAACATGGACAGGGAGGGGGAATGAGCAGTTCTTC.

A few counts support this clone. V usage is TRBV2 and J usage is TRBJ1-6, with 7 bases matching TRBD1. Germline CDR1 SNHLY, CDR2 FYNNEI. Germline trimming cut 1 base from V and 7 bases from J; bases unmatched to any gene: 4. CDR3 length equals 15 residues. CDR3 sequence reads: CASSEGGQINSPLHF. CDR3 nucleotides: TGTGCCAGCAGTGAAGGGGGACAGATCAATTCACCCCTCCACTTT.

The rearrangement joins TRBV2 to TRBJ1-4; unclear D gene. Germline values: CDR1 SNHLY, CDR2 FYNNEI. V was shortened by 10 bases and J by 7 bases, with 10 bases between the two germline ends. CDR3 length: 11 amino acids. CDR3 protein: CATEEGEKLFF. DNA for the CDR3: TGTGCCACAGAGGAGGGTGAAAAACTGTTTTTT. Full variable domain (rest looked up from reference TRBV2 and TRBJ1-4): EPEVTQTPSHQVTQMGQEVILRCVPISNHLYFYWYRQILGQKVEFLVSFYNNEISEKSEIFDDQFSVERPDGSNFTLKIRSTKLEDSAMYFCATEEGEKLFFGSGTQLSVL.

Written as DNA, the CDR3 is TGTGCCAGCAGCGTCAAGACAGGGAACACTGAAGCTTTCTTT. It encodes CASSVKTGNTEAFF. This sequence joins TRBV9 and TRBJ1-1; tentative D call: TRBD1 (6 bases). V lost 2 bases and J lost 1, with 9 bases in between. The CDR3 spans 14 residues. Germline V gene data show CDR1 as SGDLS and CDR2 as YYNGEE.

The V gene is TRBV6-1, the J gene TRBJ2-2; 8 positions agree with TRBD1. V gave up 4 bases and J gave up 6 bases; unmatched junction bases: 1. The CDR3 runs to 13 residues. Germline V gene lookup returns CDR1 MNHNS and CDR2 SASEGT. The CDR3 spells CASSGTGSGELFF. The CDR3 DNA sequence: TGTGCCAGCAGTGGGACAGGGTCCGGGGAGCTGTTTTTT.

The gene calls are TRBV5-4 and TRBJ1-2, with D hard to call. Germline CDR1 SGHNT, CDR2 YYREEE (reference sequence). The CDR3 consists of 13 residues. The V end lost 5 bases, the J end lost 1 base, and 9 bases lay between the germline ends. CDR3 in amino acids: CASSHHSNYGYTF. The CDR3 bases are TGTGCCAGCAGTCACCACAGTAACTATGGCTACACCTTC. The variable domain in full, with the rest retrieved from reference TRBV5-4 and TRBJ1-2, is ETGVTQSPTHLIKTRGQQVTLRCSSQSGHNTVSWYQQALGQGPQFIFQYYREEENGRGNFPPRFSGLQFPNYSSELNVNALELDDSALYLCASSHHSNYGYTFGSGTRLTVV.

Worth noting for this clone: Because it lacks the conserved phenylalanine or tryptophan at the end, this CDR3 is likely a read error. Because the CDR3's place on the DNA is in doubt, the DNA is left out and the CDR3 is given as listed by TCRdb. V and J are TRBV21-1 and TRBJ2-3; TRBD2, the table's D call, lacks a check against the DNA. TRBV21-1 corresponds to a pseudogene. Both ends counted, the CDR3 spans 8 residues. The CDR3 here is CASSKDCS.

The rearrangement uses TRBV29-1 and TRBJ2-1; no reliable D call. The CDR3 runs to 10 residues. Germline V CDR1 and CDR2: SQVTM, ANQGSEA. V was trimmed by 7 bases and J by 4 bases, leaving 5 bases between them. The CDR3 loop is CSGTYNEQFF. As DNA, the CDR3 is TGCAGCGGCACTTACAATGAGCAGTTCTTC.

The chain joins TRBV7-9 to TRBJ1-1; tentatively, D is TRBD1 (6 bases). CDR1 and CDR2 (germline): SEHNR, FQNEAQ (reference sequence). The CDR3 contains 15 residues. Trimming took 6 bases from V and 1 from J, leaving 15 bases between them. This CDR3 reads CASSLMTGGNTEAFF. CDR3 bases: TGTGCCAGCAGTCTTATGACAGGCGGGAACACTGAAGCTTTCTTT.

The chain's CDR3 is CSGRQDYGYTF. The CDR3 DNA is TGCAGCGGTCGACAGGACTATGGCTACACCTTC. This sequence joins TRBV29-1 and TRBJ1-2; weak D call: TRBD1 (6 bases). The V and J ends lost 7 bases and 3 bases respectively, with 9 bases between them. CDR3 length equals 11 residues. Looked up from germline, CDR1 is SQVTM and CDR2 is ANQGSEA.

A single count supports this clone. The chain joins TRBV2 to TRBJ2-1, with 15 positions matching TRBD2. In germline, CDR1 is SNHLY, CDR2 FYNNEI. The CDR3 is made up of 16 amino acids. The J segment lost 5 bases and the V segment lost 5 bases, leaving 4 bases of the junction unmatched. CDR3 sequence reads: CASSRGLAGGNNEQFF. CDR3 sequence (DNA): TGTGCCAGCAGTCGCGGACTAGCGGGGGGGAACAATGAGCAGTTCTTC.

J is TRBJ1-1 and V is TRBV6-1, with D possibly matching TRBD1 (6 bases). The V gene's germline CDR1 is MNHNS and CDR2 SASEGT. V lost 2 bases and J lost 6, with 13 bases in between. This CDR3 spans 14 amino acids. The CDR3 protein is CASSERGAYSEAFF. Written as DNA, the CDR3 is TGTGCCAGCAGTGAACGGGGGGCCTATTCTGAAGCTTTCTTT.